Below, 21 T cell receptor beta chains from the same sample are listed, as sequenced in a study of tumour-infiltrating T cells in Burkitt lymphoma. Clones were read by immunoSEQ multiplex PCR, and TCRdb kept only the in-frame ones, dropping some. The data hold some 14,000 clones, with roughly 75% observed a single time. Sequencing used tumor tissue. The receptors derive from a human donor with diffuse large B-cell lymphoma.

The chain couples TRBV11-2 to TRBJ1-4; TRBD1 is a possible D gene (6 bases). Germline V CDR1 and CDR2: SGHAT, FQNNGV. The CDR3 loop spans 15 amino acids. V lost 5 bases, J lost 4 bases, and 14 bases lay in between. This CDR3 is CASSAAGTFNEKLFF. The CDR3 region has the DNA TGTGCCAGCAGCGCCGCCGGGACATTTAATGAAAAACTGTTTTTT.

This chain joins TRBV2 and TRBJ1-4; D call uncertain. V lost 3 bases and J lost 7, with 12 bases in between. CDR3 size: 14 residues. Germline V gene data show CDR1 as SNHLY and CDR2 as FYNNEI. The CDR3 protein is CASSEVNGSEKLFF. CDR3 sequence (DNA): TGTGCCAGCAGTGAGGTGAATGGGAGTGAAAAACTGTTTTTT. The full variable domain, with the rest looked up from reference TRBV2 and TRBJ1-4, is EPEVTQTPSHQVTQMGQEVILRCVPISNHLYFYWYRQILGQKVEFLVSFYNNEISEKSEIFDDQFSVERPDGSNFTLKIRSTKLEDSAMYFCASSEVNGSEKLFFGSGTQLSVL.

The V gene is TRBV6-5, the J gene TRBJ2-7; the D is unclear. In germline, CDR1 is MNHEY, CDR2 SVGAGI. Trimming cost V 9 bases and J 7 bases, with 19 bases left between them. The CDR3 spans 13 residues. CDR3 in amino acids: CASGTSDLGEQYF. The CDR3 DNA follows: TGTGCCAGTGGAACGAGTGATTTGGGAGAGCAGTACTTC.

This clone was observed once. The V and J genes are TRBV2 and TRBJ1-2, with 10 bases that match TRBD1. The V gene end was trimmed by 7 bases and the J gene end by 5 bases; junction bases not matched to a gene: 1. The CDR3 runs 12 residues. Germline V gives CDR1 SNHLY, CDR2 FYNNEI. CDR3 in amino acids: CASTGQGYGYTF. The CDR3 DNA reads TGTGCCAGCACGGGACAGGGGTATGGCTACACCTTC.

The rearrangement links TRBV6-1 to TRBJ2-7; the match to TRBD2 covers 12 bases. This CDR3 contains 14 residues. After removal of 5 bases from V and 5 bases from J, the junction contained 4 bases not matched to a gene. Germline CDR1 MNHNS, CDR2 SASEGT. CDR3 loop: CASSRLAGVHEQYV. The CDR3 DNA reads as TGTGCCAGCAGTCGACTAGCGGGAGTCCACGAGCAGTACGTC.

This chain links TRBV29-1 with TRBJ2-5; D unresolved. This CDR3 has 14 residues. Germline V gene data show CDR1 as SQVTM and CDR2 as ANQGSEA. Trimming cost V 6 bases and J 2 bases, with 16 bases left between them. The CDR3 here is CSVPLPQRQETQYF. In nucleotides, the CDR3 is TGCAGCGTCCCCTTACCTCAGAGGCAAGAGACCCAGTACTTC.

This sequence joins TRBV30 and TRBJ2-1; D tentatively fits TRBD1 or TRBD2 (5 bases each). Deletions cut 1 base from V and 14 bases from J, with 15 bases between. Germline V lookup: CDR1 GTSNPN, CDR2 SVGIG (reference sequence). The CDR3 has 12 amino acids. The CDR3 sequence: CAWSAPMGREFF. CDR3 DNA sequence: TGTGCCTGGAGTGCCCCGATGGGGCGGGAGTTCTTC. Combining the CDR3 with reference TRBV30 and TRBJ2-1 gives the whole variable domain SQTIHQWPATLVQPVGSPLSLECTVEGTSNPNLYWYRQAAGRGLQLLFYSVGIGQISSEVPQNLSASRPQDRQFILSSKKLLLSDSGFYLCAWSAPMGREFFGPGTRLTVL.

The chain recombines TRBV29-1 with TRBJ2-3; D uncertain. Looked up from germline, CDR1 is SQVTM and CDR2 is ANQGSEA. The CDR3 covers 15 residues. V lost 5 bases to trimming and J lost 0 bases, with 15 bases between them. CDR3 residues: CSVSLRLTSTDTQYF. The DNA for the CDR3 is TGCAGCGTTAGCCTCAGGCTGACTAGCACAGATACGCAGTATTTT.

This chain uses TRBV30 with TRBJ2-7, with 8 bases identical to TRBD1. The length of the CDR3 is 14 residues. Per the germline V gene, CDR1 is GTSNPN and CDR2 is SVGIG (reference sequence). Germline trimming cut 3 bases from V and 2 bases from J; bases unmatched to any gene: 6. CDR3 sequence: CAWSADRGPYEQYF. Written as DNA, the CDR3 is TGTGCCTGGAGCGCCGACAGGGGTCCCTACGAGCAGTACTTC. Full variable domain (outside the CDR3, taken from reference TRBV30 and TRBJ2-7): SQTIHQWPATLVQPVGSPLSLECTVEGTSNPNLYWYRQAAGRGLQLLFYSVGIGQISSEVPQNLSASRPQDRQFILSSKKLLLSDSGFYLCAWSADRGPYEQYFGPGTRLTVT.

This clone is medium-sized (0.01 to 0.1%) within its sample. This chain connects TRBV20-1 to TRBJ1-2, with D tentatively TRBD1 (5 bases). Germline CDR1 reads DFQATT; CDR2 reads SNEGSKA (reference sequence). With 6 bases removed from V and 3 bases from J, the gap between germline ends came to 8 bases. The CDR3 totals 11 residues. This CDR3 reads CSASGDYGYTF. For the CDR3, the DNA is TGCAGTGCATCGGGGGACTATGGCTACACCTTC.

CDR3 sequence: CASPKYSGANVLTF. CDR3 sequence (DNA): TGTGCCAGCCCAAAGTACTCTGGGGCCAACGTCCTGACTTTC. This rearrangement joins TRBV2 to TRBJ2-6; D gene unclear. The CDR3 length is 14 residues. Germline CDR1 and CDR2: SNHLY and FYNNEI. Trimming removed 8 bases at V and 0 bases at J, with 8 bases between.

This clone was detected once. The chain recombines TRBV29-1 with TRBJ2-3; no definite D call. This CDR3 is built from 10 residues. Trimming stripped 7 bases from V and 6 bases from J, with 8 bases between. Germline values: CDR1 SQVTM, CDR2 ANQGSEA. CDR3 nucleotide sequence: TGCAGCGCTGTTAGGGATACGCAGTATTTT. It translates to CSAVRDTQYF.

This chain links TRBV19 with TRBJ1-1; D is ambiguous. The germline V and J ends were trimmed by 5 bases and 7 bases, with 14 bases remaining between them. The CDR3 spans 13 residues. In germline, CDR1 is LNHDA, CDR2 SQIVND (reference sequence). The CDR3 protein is CASSVLERDEAFF. The CDR3 coding sequence is TGTGCCAGTAGTGTTCTAGAAAGGGATGAAGCTTTCTTT.

This chain links TRBV29-1 with TRBJ1-1; D ambiguous. The CDR3 extends over 12 amino acids. V was cut by 2 bases and J by 0 bases, with 4 bases left in between. Germline CDR1 and CDR2: SQVTM and ANQGSEA. The CDR3 loop is CSVENLNTEAFF. CDR3 nucleotides: TGCAGCGTTGAAAACCTGAACACTGAAGCTTTCTTT.

The chain combines TRBV15 with TRBJ1-1; 8 nucleotides align to TRBD1. The length of the CDR3 is 14 residues. V lost 5 bases and J lost 8; bases outside the gene matches: 10. Germline loops: CDR1 LNHNV, CDR2 YYDKDF (reference sequence). The CDR3 region has the DNA TGTGCCACCAGCTCCCGGGACAGGTTGAGGGAAGCTTTCTTT. This gives the protein CATSSRDRLREAFF. Looking up the rest from reference TRBV15 and TRBJ1-1 gives the full variable domain: DAMVIQNPRYQVTQFGKPVTLSCSQTLNHNVMYWYQQKSSQAPKLLFHYYDKDFNNEADTPDNFQSRRPNTSFCFLDIRSPGLGDTAMYLCATSSRDRLREAFFGQGTRLTVV.

The chain has TRBV28 and TRBJ2-7; either TRBD1 or TRBD2 may fit D (5 bases each). Germline V CDR1 and CDR2: MDHEN, SYDVKM. This CDR3 is 13 amino acids long. The V gene lost 6 bases and the J gene lost 3 bases, with 12 bases spanning the gap. CDR3 coding DNA: TGTGCCAGCAGGGGGGTCACTTACTACGAGCAGTACGTC. Translation: CASRGVTYYEQYV.

This clone came up once. The chain links TRBV5-1 to TRBJ2-2, with unresolved D. V lost 6 bases, J lost 0 bases, and 12 bases lay in between. Germline V CDR1 and CDR2: SGHRS, YFSETQ. The CDR3 totals 15 residues. CDR3 nucleotide sequence: TGCGCCAGCACTCCGAAAGTGGCGAACACCGGGGAGCTGTTTTTT. This encodes CASTPKVANTGELFF.

The V gene is TRBV20-1, the J gene TRBJ2-7; no definite D call. V was shortened by 5 bases and J by 5 bases, with 10 bases between the two germline ends. This CDR3 contains 11 residues. CDR1 DFQATT and CDR2 SNEGSKA come from the germline V gene (reference sequence). The CDR3 nucleotides read TGCAGTGCTCTCCTTGGCCACGAGCAGTACTTC. Protein: CSALLGHEQYF.

This clone counts as medium-sized. The chain has TRBV7-9 and TRBJ1-1; TRBD1 aligns across 7 bases. The CDR3 extends over 15 amino acids. CDR1 and CDR2 from the germline V gene are SEHNR and FQNEAQ (reference sequence). With 4 bases clipped from V and 6 bases from J, the junction kept 11 bases outside the gene matches. The CDR3 coding sequence is TGTGCCAGCAGCTCCAACGCGCAGGGGGACGCTGAAGCTTTCTTT. This sequence encodes CASSSNAQGDAEAFF.

This chain connects TRBV6-5 to TRBJ1-2; D gene unclear. V was cut by 6 bases and J by 4 bases, with 12 bases left in between. The CDR3 runs to 13 residues. Germline V CDR1 and CDR2: MNHEY, SVGAGI. The CDR3 nucleotides read TGTGCCAGCAGCGACAACCGGGGCTATGGCTACACCTTC. Its protein is CASSDNRGYGYTF.

This clone was counted a few times. The chain carries TRBV6-4 and TRBJ1-4; TRBD1 agrees at 8 bases. The J segment lost 7 bases and the V segment lost 7 bases, leaving 5 bases of the junction unmatched. CDR1 and CDR2 from the germline V gene are MRHNA and SNTAGT. CDR3 length: 13 amino acids. The chain's CDR3 is CASKGQAVEKLFF. For the CDR3, the DNA is TGTGCCAGCAAGGGACAGGCCGTTGAAAAACTGTTTTTT.